The 26 T cell receptor beta chains reported below all come from one sample, sequenced in a study of CD8 T cells in ankylosing spondylitis. TCRdb reprocessed the 5' RACE reads with MiXCR, giving one entry per CDR3 protein. The sample yields 100,000 to 150,000 distinct CDR3 sequences, roughly 15% seen once. Findings and caveats of the study: Ankylosing spondylitis blood appeared to carry a characteristic TCR beta motif of several highly homologous variants.

Their cognate antigens are unknown. Sequenced: blood, either unsorted or a sorted T cell fraction (not recorded which). These receptors all come from a male donor with ankylosing spondylitis.

There are a few counts of this clonotype. V and J are TRBV28 and TRBJ2-1, with 8 bases fitting TRBD2. The CDR3 runs 15 residues. V gave up 5 bases and J gave up 6 bases; unmatched junction bases: 9. Germline CDR1 MDHEN, CDR2 SYDVKM. CDR3 residues: CASSKPGLGINEQFF. As DNA, the CDR3 is TGTGCCAGCAGTAAGCCGGGACTAGGAATCAATGAGCAGTTCTTC.

This clonotype was picked up a small number of times. This chain links TRBV28 with TRBJ2-7; no clear D gene. V was cut by 4 bases and J by 0 bases, with 25 bases left in between. The length of the CDR3 is 19 residues. Germline assignment: CDR1 MDHEN and CDR2 SYDVKM. The CDR3 here is CASSSIPTIGLVSSYEQYF. The CDR3 coding sequence is TGTGCCAGCAGTTCGATACCTACCATCGGGCTAGTAAGCTCCTACGAGCAGTACTTC.

This sequence joins TRBV20-1 and TRBJ1-2, with 8 bases lining up with TRBD1. This CDR3 comprises 16 residues. V lost 0 bases and J lost 1; bases outside the gene matches: 7. Germline loops: CDR1 DFQATT, CDR2 SNEGSKA (reference sequence). CDR3 nucleotide sequence: TGCAGTGCTAGAGATCACCAGGGGGCCCATAACTATGGCTACACCTTC. Translating it yields CSARDHQGAHNYGYTF.

Only a few counts were recorded for this clonotype. The chain recombines TRBV12-3 or TRBV12-4 with TRBJ2-3; 11 positions match TRBD2. The CDR3 totals 16 residues. V shed 5 bases and J 4 bases; nucleotides not matched to a gene: 8. The DNA for the CDR3 is TGTGCCAGCAGTGAACTGACTAGCGGGATATCAGATACGCAGTATTTT. Its translation: CASSELTSGISDTQYF.

This clonotype came up a few times. This CDR3 is CASSEPTDSSGEKLFF. Here the CDR3 DNA reads TGCGCCAGCAGTGAGCCTACGGACTCAAGTGGTGAAAAACTGTTTTTT. The chain joins TRBV10-2 to TRBJ1-4; D gene ambiguous. The germline CDR1 and CDR2 sequences are WSHSY and SAAADI. This CDR3 is built from 16 residues. V was pared by 2 bases and J by 7 bases, with 17 bases between.

The chain is built from TRBV7-2 and TRBJ1-5, with a tentative D call TRBD1 (5 bases). CDR1 is SGHTA, CDR2 FQGNSA, per germline. The CDR3 contains 16 residues. V was trimmed by 2 bases and J by 7 bases, leaving 18 bases between them. The CDR3 DNA follows: TGTGCCAGCAGCTTAAGGTTCAGGGTCGAAGGACAGCCCCAGCATTTT. It yields the protein CASSLRFRVEGQPQHF.

V and J are TRBV7-9 and TRBJ1-4; D might be TRBD1 (5 bases). The CDR3 is 15 amino acids. Germline values: CDR1 SEHNR, CDR2 FQNEAQ (reference sequence). The germline V and J ends were trimmed by 1 base and 7 bases, with 13 bases remaining between them. The chain's CDR3 is CASSLGWGGSEKLFF. For the CDR3, the DNA is TGTGCCAGCAGCTTAGGGTGGGGCGGATCTGAAAAACTGTTTTTT.

A few counts support this clonotype. The genes are TRBV4-3 and TRBJ2-7; TRBD1 agrees at 10 bases. Germline assignment: CDR1 LGHNA and CDR2 YSLEER. The ends lost 1 base at V and 2 bases at J; junction bases unmatched: 5. The length of the CDR3 is 16 residues. CDR3 nucleotide sequence: TGCGCCAGCAGCCAAGGGGGACAGGGGACGACCTACGAGCAGTACTTC. Protein product: CASSQGGQGTTYEQYF.

This clonotype came up a few times. This rearrangement joins TRBV5-1 to TRBJ2-7, with a possible D match to TRBD2 (6 bases). CDR1 SGHRS and CDR2 YFSETQ come from the germline V gene. This CDR3 comprises 17 residues. V lost 2 bases to trimming and J lost 2 bases, with 20 bases between them. The CDR3 nucleotides read TGCGCCAGCAGCTTTGGTGAGGGGTGGGAGGAGGCCTACGAGCAGTACTTC. Its protein is CASSFGEGWEEAYEQYF.

The chain has TRBV4-2 and TRBJ2-7, with a possible D match to TRBD2 (6 bases). The CDR3 extends over 16 amino acids. Deletions cut 3 bases from V and 4 bases from J, with 19 bases between. In germline, CDR1 is LGHNA, CDR2 YNFKEQ. CDR3 region: CASSHTLAGASYEQYF. CDR3 in DNA: TGTGCCAGCAGCCATACACTAGCAGGAGCTTCTTACGAGCAGTACTTC.

This clonotype was seen a handful of times. The CDR3 sequence: CASSQGIGAGRRYSNQPQHF. CDR3 nucleotides: TGTGCCAGCAGCCAAGGAATAGGCGCAGGGAGGCGTTATAGCAATCAGCCCCAGCATTTT. The chain couples TRBV3-1 to TRBJ1-5; perhaps TRBD1 as D (5 bases). CDR1 and CDR2 (germline): LGHDT, YNNKEL (reference sequence). V was trimmed by 1 base and J by 0 bases, leaving 22 bases between them. The CDR3 has 20 amino acids.

The chain couples TRBV20-1 to TRBJ2-3; 11 bases map to TRBD2. This CDR3 contains 16 residues. The J segment lost 3 bases and the V segment lost 1 base, leaving 6 bases of the junction unmatched. Germline lookup yields CDR1 DFQATT and CDR2 SNEGSKA (reference sequence). The CDR3 DNA reads as TGCAGTGCTAGAGCCTCAACTAGCGGGAGAACAGATACGCAGTATTTT. This codes for CSARASTSGRTDTQYF.

The V gene is TRBV7-9, the J gene TRBJ2-1, with D possibly being TRBD1 (6 bases). V lost 1 base and J 7 bases, leaving 17 bases between the germline ends. The CDR3 contains 16 residues. CDR1 is SEHNR, CDR2 FQNEAQ, per germline (reference sequence). CDR3 nucleotides: TGTGCCAGCAGCTTAGTCGCAGGGGTCCCCTGGAATGAGCAGTTCTTC. Translation gives CASSLVAGVPWNEQFF.

The chain carries TRBV27 and TRBJ2-3, with 8 bases lining up with TRBD2. Unmatched junction bases numbered 10, after V lost 4 bases and J lost 1 base. The germline gives CDR1 MNHEY, CDR2 SMNVEV (reference sequence). This CDR3 comprises 17 residues. Here the CDR3 reads CASSSPGLRGGTDTQYF. The CDR3 bases are TGTGCCAGCAGTTCCCCGGGTCTGCGGGGGGGCACAGATACGCAGTATTTT.

This clonotype turned up a few times. The V call is TRBV20-1, the J call TRBJ2-1, with 7 nucleotides matching TRBD2. Trimming cost V 1 base and J 2 bases; bases outside gene matches: 2. Germline loops: CDR1 DFQATT, CDR2 SNEGSKA (reference sequence). CDR3 length: 14 amino acids. The CDR3 coding sequence is TGCAGTGCTAGAGGGGGGGGGGCCTACAATGAGCAGTTCTTC. Its protein product is CSARGGGAYNEQFF.

The sample holds a few counts of this clonotype. V is TRBV29-1 and J is TRBJ2-7; tentatively, D is TRBD1 or TRBD2 (5 bases each). The germline CDR1 and CDR2 sequences are SQVTM and ANQGSEA. V shed 1 base and J shed 1 base, with 14 bases lying between them. The CDR3 contains 15 residues. CDR3: CSVEGEGTRSYEQYF. CDR3 sequence (DNA): TGCAGCGTTGAAGGTGAGGGGACCCGATCCTACGAGCAGTACTTC.

This clonotype was counted many times. The chain combines TRBV6-5 with TRBJ2-5; D uncertain. Germline V gene sequence: CDR1 MNHEY, CDR2 SVGAGI. Between the trimmed V and J ends, which lost 0 bases and 5 bases, there was a span of 7 bases. CDR3 length: 13 amino acids. The CDR3 DNA reads TGTGCCAGCAGTTACTCGAGTCTGGAGACCCAGTACTTC. It yields the protein CASSYSSLETQYF.

This clonotype was counted at least ten times. CDR3: CSVEVGLGSGTYNEQFF. CDR3 DNA: TGCAGCGTTGAAGTAGGGCTTGGTAGCGGGACCTACAATGAGCAGTTCTTC. The chain couples TRBV29-1 to TRBJ2-1; 8 bases match TRBD2. Germline CDR1 SQVTM, CDR2 ANQGSEA. There are 17 residues in the CDR3. V trimming: 1 base; J trimming: 2 bases; junction bases outside the gene matches: 10.

The chain is built from TRBV5-6 and TRBJ1-5; D unresolved. Germline V gene sequence: CDR1 SGHDT, CDR2 YYEEEE. There are 15 residues in the CDR3. Trimming left V 4 bases short and J 2 bases short, with 13 bases between. The CDR3 protein is CASSPWPGGNQPQHF. In nucleotides, the CDR3 is TGTGCCAGCAGCCCCTGGCCAGGAGGCAATCAGCCCCAGCATTTT. Variable domain in full (rest from reference TRBV5-6 and TRBJ1-5): DAGVTQSPTHLIKTRGQQVTLRCSPKSGHDTVSWYQQALGQGPQFIFQYYEEEERQRGNFPDRFSGHQFPNYSSELNVNALLLGDSALYLCASSPWPGGNQPQHFGDGTRLSIL.

The J gene is TRBJ2-1, the V gene TRBV5-6, with D possibly TRBD2 on 6 matching bases. Deletions cut 4 bases from V and 2 bases from J, with 13 bases between. This CDR3 is 15 amino acids long. Per the germline V gene, CDR1 is SGHDT and CDR2 is YYEEEE. The CDR3 protein is CASSVSGPTYNEQFF. The CDR3, as DNA: TGTGCCAGCAGCGTTAGCGGTCCTACCTACAATGAGCAGTTCTTC.

This clonotype was seen only a few times. The gene calls are TRBV29-1 and TRBJ2-5; TRBD2 matches at 9 bases. Per germline, CDR1 SQVTM and CDR2 ANQGSEA. The CDR3 consists of 16 residues. V lost 0 bases, J lost 0 bases, and 5 bases stayed unmatched. The CDR3 is CSVEDWSSGDQETQYF. CDR3 nucleotide sequence: TGCAGCGTTGAAGACTGGTCTAGCGGGGACCAAGAGACCCAGTACTTC.

The J gene is TRBJ1-1, the V gene TRBV7-8; the D is unclear. From germline, CDR1 is SGHVS and CDR2 FQNEAQ. Trimming left V 0 bases short and J 6 bases short, with 8 bases between. This CDR3 is built from 13 residues. CDR3 protein: CASSLAGAPEAFF. For the CDR3, the DNA is TGTGCCAGCAGCTTAGCAGGCGCCCCTGAAGCTTTCTTT.

The CDR3, as DNA: TGTGCCAGCAGCTTACTTGACAGGGAGTATAGTGAAGCTTTCTTT. The encoded protein is CASSLLDREYSEAFF. This chain connects TRBV7-8 to TRBJ1-1; 7 bases fit TRBD1. V shed 2 bases, J shed 7 bases, and the junction held 10 bases outside the gene matches. CDR1 SGHVS and CDR2 FQNEAQ come from the germline V gene. The length of the CDR3 is 15 residues. Full variable domain (remainder filled in from reference TRBV7-8 and TRBJ1-1): GAGVSQSPRYKVAKRGQDVALRCDPISGHVSLFWYQQALGQGPEFLTYFQNEAQLDKSGLPSDRFFAERPEGSVSTLKIQRTQQEDSAVYLCASSLLDREYSEAFFGQGTRLTVV.

This clonotype was counted a few times. This chain connects TRBV2 to TRBJ2-1; D could derive from TRBD1 or TRBD2 (6 bases each). Trimming took off 3 bases at V and 4 bases at J, with 13 bases between the two ends. The CDR3 is 15 residues long. Germline V gene data show CDR1 as SNHLY and CDR2 as FYNNEI. The CDR3 sequence: CASSEEGHRYNEQFF. CDR3 in DNA: TGTGCCAGCAGTGAGGAGGGACACAGATACAATGAGCAGTTCTTC. Full variable domain (rest looked up from reference TRBV2 and TRBJ2-1): EPEVTQTPSHQVTQMGQEVILRCVPISNHLYFYWYRQILGQKVEFLVSFYNNEISEKSEIFDDQFSVERPDGSNFTLKIRSTKLEDSAMYFCASSEEGHRYNEQFFGPGTRLTVL.

The genes are TRBV5-1 and TRBJ2-7; 9 bases fit TRBD2. The CDR3 length is 14 residues. Germline V CDR1 and CDR2: SGHRS, YFSETQ. The trim removed 6 bases at V and 1 base at J, leaving 5 bases unmatched. CDR3 sequence: CASTDSGSSYEQYF. The CDR3 DNA sequence: TGCGCCAGCACCGATAGCGGGAGTTCCTACGAGCAGTACTTC. Variable domain in full (rest from reference TRBV5-1 and TRBJ2-7): KAGVTQTPRYLIKTRGQQVTLSCSPISGHRSVSWYQQTPGQGLQFLFEYFSETQRNKGNFPGRFSGRQFSNSRSEMNVSTLELGDSALYLCASTDSGSSYEQYFGPGTRLTVT.

This sequence joins TRBV7-3 and TRBJ1-1, with D tentatively TRBD1 (5 bases). Germline values: CDR1 SGHTA, CDR2 FQGTGA. V gave up 5 bases and J gave up 6 bases, with 10 bases separating them. The CDR3 is made up of 12 amino acids. The CDR3 nucleotides read TGTGCCAGCAGCGCAGGGTCGGCTGAAGCTTTCTTT. This codes for CASSAGSAEAFF. The full variable domain, in which reference TRBV7-3 and TRBJ1-1 provide the parts outside the CDR3, is GAGVSQTPSNKVTEKGKYVELRCDPISGHTALYWYRQSLGQGPEFLIYFQGTGAADDSGLPNDRFFAVRPEGSVSTLKIQRTERGDSAVYLCASSAGSAEAFFGQGTRLTVV.